This T cell receptor (beta chain) comes out of a study of shared T cell receptors in the human thymus (dated by TCRdb to 2020 to 2022). In terms of the full investigation: The study investigated the way shared, self-reactive T-cell receptor alpha chains are produced in the human thymus.

Library construction relied on the immunoSEQ multiplex PCR assay. Here the immuneACCESS table is served through TCRdb, limited to in-frame sequences with V and J called. Missing clones are a known gap in these copies; in checked studies unresolved V genes cover under half, and the rest lacks a known reason. The sample records 600,000 to 900,000 clones, around 85% of which are singletons. Of the sample, roughly 0.01% is held by the ten largest clones. Remarks on this clone: It has no known antigen specificity. Within one base of it there is no much larger clone, and no base qualities were kept.

In addition, the sample was reused for a study of human thymus T cells. As the second paper documents: In Finland, the donors were immunologically healthy infants who were having open corrective cardiac surgery for congenital heart defects. Thymus tissue was obtained as surgical resects removed during corrective cardiac surgery. V and J gene segment usage appeared biased in both thymic and peripheral blood repertoires. The related research reported highly overlapping thymic TCR repertoires among unrelated individuals. The study used about eight infant thymus samples plus four related peripheral blood samples to characterize TCR alpha and beta repertoires. Donor ages ranged from about 7 to 244 days, and the cohort comprised five to seven male and two female infants. Thymocytes were released mechanically from tissue and stored at -70 °C as pellets of 10-30 million cells. Genomic DNA was extracted from frozen cell pellets with a QIAsymphony instrument. The immunoSEQ multiplex PCR assay was used to amplify the TCRB and TCRAD loci from a standardized quantity of quality-controlled genomic DNA. The amplicons spanned the V(D)J region and were long enough to cover the CDR3 and allow V and J genes to be identified. Amplicon sequencing was performed on an Illumina platform through the commercial immunoSEQ service. Primer bias and sequencing errors were corrected using previously described methods, and TCRAD and TCRB definitions followed the IMGT database. Analysis of the repertoires was done with immunoSEQ Analyzer 3.0 and VDJTools and included basic statistics, V/J segment usage, diversity estimates, rarefaction and pairwise overlap. Diversity was estimated using the Chao1, ChaoE, Efron-Thisted, Shannon and inverse Simpson indices, and was also estimated on datasets down-sampled to the size of the smallest sample. For repertoire overlap, CDR3 nucleotide sequence, V gene and J gene had to match strictly, and clustering was done by Jaccard-based multidimensional scaling. On average, thymus samples gave 800,000 or so unique TCRB clonotypes, whereas blood samples gave around 84,000.

The sample was thymocytes. The receptor's source is a girl younger than two with a congenital heart defect. Donor details come from another sample of the same person, matched by shared clones.

This receptor carries the CDR3 CASSAIDGADTQYF. The DNA sequence reads TGCGCCAGCAGTGCGATCGACGGGGCAGATACGCAGTATTTT. This chain is built from TRBV10-2 and TRBJ2-3; matching of 5 bases hints at TRBD2 as the D gene. V gives up 4 bases and J gives up 4 bases, and the segment between their germline ends measures 12 bases. Inclusive of the bounding cysteine and phenylalanine, the CDR3 is 14 residues long. The kept DNA is CDR3 alone, 42 bases in frame from the first base. The germline V gene sets CDR1 to WSHSY and CDR2 to SAAADI.